The clone carrying this T cell receptor (beta chain) was observed a handful of times. What it recognizes is unknown. The data derive from a study of cytomegalovirus exposure and HLA in healthy donors. Across the study: Of the donors genotyped, approximately 400 in all, around 76% fell in the Caucasian-associated ancestry cluster.

Findings and limits, study-wide: A later analysis revealed that TCR association rates differed between HLA loci, peaking at DRB1 and bottoming out at HLA-C. A cluster of highly shared sequence variants was likely a sequencing artifact. Compared with the roughly 730-donor mean, an Asian-associated ancestry cluster reportedly had fewer N-insertions, according to a later analysis.

Use of 60 Vbeta and 13 Jbeta primers characterized the PCR. Assay: immunoSEQ multiplex PCR; the TCRdb copy retains only in-frame clones and omits some. Among about 140,000 clones listed, 75% to 85% were seen once. The clonotype originates from a woman aged 18-29 years in good health and CMV-seropositive. The sequenced material came from PBMCs.

The CDR3 nucleotides are TGTGCCAGCAGCACTAGACAGGGCCAGGGTGTGCGAGCTTTCTTT. Residues: CASSTRQGQGVRAFF. V and J are TRBV11-2 and TRBJ1-1; 7 bases line up with TRBD1. After removal of 5 bases from V and 10 bases from J, the junction contained 16 bases not matched to a gene. The CDR3 extends over 15 amino acids. Germline CDR1 and CDR2: SGHAT and FQNNGV.